This TCR beta chain was profiled in a study of cytomegalovirus exposure and HLA in healthy donors. The V end was cut by 2 bases, the J end by 5 bases, with 10 bases between. The CDR3 covers 13 residues. CDR1 and CDR2 (germline): WNHNN, SYGVQD (reference sequence). PCR was performed using 60 Vbeta and 13 Jbeta primers. The data were produced by immunoSEQ multiplex PCR, yet TCRdb's version contains in-frame clones alone and is incomplete. Here the sample spans over 45,000 clones, about 80% being singletons. Only a few counts were recorded for this clone. The sequenced material came from PBMCs. The sequence was collected from a man aged 30 to 45 in good health and CMV-seronegative. The V gene is TRBV10-1, the J gene TRBJ2-7; a possible D gene is TRBD1 (5 bases). The CDR3 nucleotides are TGCGCCAGCAGTGAGCAGGGTTCCCACGAGCAGTACTTC. It translates to CASSEQGSHEQYF.